This TCR beta chain was identified during a study of blood T cell repertoires in COVID-19 (dated by TCRdb to 2019 to 2021). Looking at the study overall: Collaborator samples came from the United States, Italy and Spain and covered acute and convalescent phases of COVID-19. The prospective study material was composed of cDNA or gDNA derived from T cells, B-cell-depleted T cells, or PBMCs. The dataset comprised deeply sampled blood TCRbeta repertoires from subjects exposed to, actively infected with, or recovered from COVID-19. The repertoires were released in a freely available public database meant as a resource for research on the immune response to SARS-CoV-2. The samples were drawn from the first 160 participants of the ongoing ImmuneRACE study and from 1,254 subjects provided by 6 global collaborators. Sample metadata almost always included a de-identified subject ID, COVID-19 status, age in years and sex. Where available, HLA class I and class II types were obtained from metadata supplied by the sample provider rather than from assay-based typing. On the study overall, not on this receptor specifically: The amount of clinical and demographic metadata varied by source and participant and was provided uncurated.

Reading the germline V gene gives CDR1 LGHNA and CDR2 YSLEER. Here V drops 0 bases and J drops 7 bases, and the junction holds 2 bases not matched to any gene. Measured from the cysteine to the phenylalanine, the CDR3 is 14 residues long. The CDR3 DNA has 42 bases and is translated from base 1. The collaborating institutions used their own protocols to collect whole blood in K2EDTA tubes. For TCRbeta analysis, collaborators shipped samples as frozen whole blood, isolated PBMCs, or DNA extracted from either of those sample types. Notes on this clone: Its antigen has not been determined. Base qualities are not provided; no much larger clone lies one nucleotide away.

The immunoSEQ Assay, a bias-controlled multiplex PCR, was used to amplify TCRbeta CDR3 regions from genomic DNA. As for how the authors treated the data: The number of nucleated cells in each sample was estimated by amplification of reference gene primers within the assay. Sequence reads were collapsed and filtered to measure the absolute abundance of every unique TCRbeta CDR3 rearrangement. For each sample, productive Simpson clonality was calculated by taking the square root of Simpson's diversity index across productive rearrangements. The table comes from immuneACCESS by way of TCRdb, which keeps in-frame sequences with V and J called. Part of the clones is missing from these tables; in studies checked, under half for an unresolved V gene and the rest for unknown reasons. V and J calls plus clone size are reproduced from that table; the DNA served to infer D and trimming. The sample table contains 90,000 to 130,000 clones; only one count was recorded for roughly four fifths of them. More than 15% of the sample lies in the top ten.

The TCR was taken from a woman in her sixties or seventies with acute or convalescent COVID-19. The chain is assembled from TRBV4-3 and TRBJ2-3, with 9 bases aligning to TRBD1. Sequencing was done on a sample of peripheral blood. The CDR3 region has the sequence CASSQEGTGYTQYF. Here is the DNA: TGCGCCAGCAGCCAAGAAGGGACAGGGTATACGCAGTATTTT.